This T cell receptor (beta chain) was retrieved from a study of breast tumors, draining lymph nodes, adjacent tissues. This clonotype has ten or more counts. Its antigen is undetermined. Germline V gives CDR1 MNHNY, CDR2 SVGAGI (reference sequence). CDR3 size: 12 residues. The V end lost 5 bases, the J end lost 4 bases, and 8 bases lay between the germline ends. Notes on the study in general: Tumor repertoires ranked between lymph nodes and nontumor tissue in diversity, with V and J gene preferences.

Samples came from axillary lymph nodes draining the breast cancer. TCRdb independently ran MiXCR on the multiplex PCR reads; one entry per CDR3 protein. In the table there are around 140,000 distinct CDR3 sequences, 20% to 25% of which are singletons. The source is a female donor with breast cancer. Some clones in this sample may be carry-over from other donors' samples. Sequenced: axillary lymph node tissue. V and J are TRBV6-6 and TRBJ2-5; D not certain. The CDR3 reads CASSLYRETQYF. CDR3 in DNA: TGTGCCAGCAGTCTCTATCGAGAGACCCAGTACTTC.